A single T cell receptor (beta chain) is shown here with its context. Its cognate antigen is unknown. The data were produced by immunoSEQ multiplex PCR, yet TCRdb's version contains in-frame clones alone and is incomplete. The sample consists of about 110,000 clones, approximately 89% of them appearing once. These data come from a study of T cell responses to AZD1222 COVID-19 vaccine. The study's findings and limits: Spike-specific TCR breadth and depth grew following two AZD1222 doses. Among those given AZD1222, only five to seven were seropositive at baseline. Researchers report vaccine-associated CD4 TCRs spanning spike, with dominance at 160-218 and 743-854. Clonal diversity was possibly underestimated, and white British individuals and females predominated among donors.

The ends were cut back, 2 bases at V and 3 bases at J, with 8 bases in the middle. CDR1 is MGHRA and CDR2 is YSYEKL in the germline V gene. CDR3 size: 13 residues. This chain links TRBV4-1 with TRBJ2-7; D gene unclear. The clonotype originates from an adult in good health. The source was peripheral blood, collected on day 0 of MenACWY control vaccination. This chain's CDR3 is CASSQPSDYEQYF. DNA of the CDR3: TGCGCCAGCAGCCAACCTTCGGACTACGAGCAGTACTTC.